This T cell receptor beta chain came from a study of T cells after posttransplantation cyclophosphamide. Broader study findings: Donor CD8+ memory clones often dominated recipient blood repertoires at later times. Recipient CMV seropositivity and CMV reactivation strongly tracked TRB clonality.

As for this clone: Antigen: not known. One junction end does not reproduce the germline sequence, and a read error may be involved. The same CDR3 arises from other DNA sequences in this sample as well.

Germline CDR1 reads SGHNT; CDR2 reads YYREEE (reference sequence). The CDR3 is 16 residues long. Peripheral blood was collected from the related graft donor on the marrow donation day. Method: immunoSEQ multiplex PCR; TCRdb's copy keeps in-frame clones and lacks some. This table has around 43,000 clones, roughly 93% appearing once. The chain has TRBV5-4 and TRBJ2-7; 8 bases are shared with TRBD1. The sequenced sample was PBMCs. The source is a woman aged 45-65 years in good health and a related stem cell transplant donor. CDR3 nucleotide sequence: TGCGCCAGCAGCTTGTCTCTTGGTCAGGGGGCGGACGAGCAGTACTTC. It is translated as CASSLSLGQGADEQYF.